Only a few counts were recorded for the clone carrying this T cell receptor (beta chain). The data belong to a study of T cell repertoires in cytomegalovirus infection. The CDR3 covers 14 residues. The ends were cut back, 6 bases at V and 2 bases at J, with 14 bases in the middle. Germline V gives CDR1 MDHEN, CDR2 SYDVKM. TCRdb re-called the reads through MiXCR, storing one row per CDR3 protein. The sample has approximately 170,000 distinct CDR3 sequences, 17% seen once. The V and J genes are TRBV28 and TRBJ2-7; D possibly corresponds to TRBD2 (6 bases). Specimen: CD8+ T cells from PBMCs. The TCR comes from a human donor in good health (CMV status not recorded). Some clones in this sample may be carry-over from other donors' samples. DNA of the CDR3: TGTGCCAGCAGCTTAAGGGAGGAAACCTACGAGCAGTACTTC. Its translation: CASSLREETYEQYF.